Presented here are 10 T cell receptor beta chains from one specimen sequenced in a study of cytomegalovirus exposure and HLA in healthy donors. Vbeta (60) and Jbeta (13) primers were used in the PCR. Using immunoSEQ multiplex PCR, the repertoire was profiled, and TCRdb retains in-frame clones only, with some absent. The profile shows about 89,000 clones, approximately 79% of them singletons. The sequencing sample was made of PBMCs. The receptors shown here come from a man aged 25 to 40 in good health and CMV-seronegative.

The chain recombines TRBV19 with TRBJ2-7; D is possibly TRBD1 (6 bases). Trimming stripped 3 bases from V and 3 bases from J, with 9 bases between. Germline CDR1 reads LNHDA; CDR2 reads SQIVND (reference sequence). This CDR3 is 13 amino acids long. DNA for the CDR3: TGTGCCAGTAGTATCCGGGACAACTACGAGCAGTACTTC. Translated: CASSIRDNYEQYF.

There are a few counts of this clone. The chain links TRBV7-2 to TRBJ1-5; 10 bases are a match to TRBD1. This CDR3 has 14 residues. The V gene's germline CDR1 is SGHTA and CDR2 FQGNSA. After removal of 4 bases from V and 4 bases from J, the junction contained 1 base not matched to a gene. This CDR3 is CASSSGQGNQPQHF. In DNA, the CDR3 is TGTGCCAGCAGCTCGGGACAGGGGAATCAGCCCCAGCATTTT.

This rearrangement joins TRBV6-6 to TRBJ2-2; maybe TRBD1 (6 bases). V was cut by 5 bases and J by 4 bases, with 8 bases left in between. The CDR3 loop spans 13 amino acids. CDR1 and CDR2 from the germline V gene are MNHNY and SVGAGI (reference sequence). Here the CDR3 DNA reads TGTGCCAGCAGTACACAGGGCACCGGGGAGCTGTTTTTT. Translating it yields CASSTQGTGELFF.

The chain links TRBV13 to TRBJ1-1; 7 nucleotides line up with TRBD1. V shed 5 bases and J 4 bases; nucleotides not matched to a gene: 10. Germline V gene lookup returns CDR1 PRHDT and CDR2 FYEKMQ (reference sequence). This CDR3 comprises 15 residues. In DNA, the CDR3 is TGTGCCAGCAGCCCAAGGCCGACAGGGAGCACTGAAGCTTTCTTT. Translating gives CASSPRPTGSTEAFF.

CDR3: CASSLDWTGGGEAFF. CDR3 nucleotide sequence: TGTGCCAGCAGCCTCGACTGGACAGGGGGTGGTGAAGCTTTCTTT. The rearrangement joins TRBV13 to TRBJ1-1; 10 nucleotides align to TRBD1. Germline assignment: CDR1 PRHDT and CDR2 FYEKMQ (reference sequence). The CDR3 has 15 amino acids. V shed 5 bases and J 7 bases; nucleotides not matched to a gene: 10.

The rearrangement uses TRBV19 and TRBJ1-4, with D possibly matching TRBD1 (5 bases). Germline V gene data show CDR1 as LNHDA and CDR2 as SQIVND (reference sequence). Trimming pared 3 bases from V and 0 bases from J, leaving 14 bases between. This CDR3 comprises 17 residues. DNA of the CDR3: TGTGCCAGTAGTATCGGGGCGGGGGGTGCAACTAATGAAAAACTGTTTTTT. The encoded protein is CASSIGAGGATNEKLFF. The whole variable domain, filled in from reference TRBV19 and TRBJ1-4, reads DGGITQSPKYLFRKEGQNVTLSCEQNLNHDAMYWYRQDPGQGLRLIYYSQIVNDFQKGDIAEGYSVSREKKESFPLTVTSAQKNPTAFYLCASSIGAGGATNEKLFFGSGTQLSVL.

V is TRBV11-3 and J is TRBJ2-5; 9 positions agree with TRBD1. Trimming at V came to 4 bases and at J to 2 bases, leaving 14 bases not matched to a gene. Germline V CDR1 and CDR2: SGHNT, YENEEA. CDR3 length equals 18 residues. The CDR3 nucleotides read TGTGCCAGCAGCTCCGGGACAGGGCCTGGGGCCGAACAAGAGACCCAGTACTTC. Protein product: CASSSGTGPGAEQETQYF.

This rearrangement joins TRBV11-3 to TRBJ2-2; TRBD1 matches at 7 bases. Germline lookup yields CDR1 SGHNT and CDR2 YENEEA. This CDR3 comprises 17 residues. Unmatched junction bases numbered 9, after V lost 5 bases and J lost 0 bases. CDR3 sequence (DNA): TGTGCCAGCAGCCGCCCTCCAGGACAGGCGAACACCGGGGAGCTGTTTTTT. It translates to CASSRPPGQANTGELFF.

This clone was found a few times. The V gene is TRBV30, the J gene TRBJ2-3; TRBD1 matches at 7 bases. The ends lost 0 bases at V and 4 bases at J; junction bases unmatched: 7. Germline V gene data show CDR1 as GTSNPN and CDR2 as SVGIG (reference sequence). The CDR3 is 15 residues long. The CDR3 bases are TGTGCCTGGAGTGTTAAAGGCCAGGGGGCAGATACGCAGTATTTT. Protein product: CAWSVKGQGADTQYF.

The rearrangement links TRBV28 to TRBJ2-7, with 7 bases lining up with TRBD1. This CDR3 is built from 17 residues. V lost 3 bases, J lost 0 bases, and 11 bases stayed unmatched. Germline-derived CDR1 and CDR2 are MDHEN and SYDVKM. CDR3 in amino acids: CASSFSRTGAYSYEQYF. CDR3 coding DNA: TGTGCCAGCAGTTTTTCCCGGACAGGCGCGTACTCCTACGAGCAGTACTTC.